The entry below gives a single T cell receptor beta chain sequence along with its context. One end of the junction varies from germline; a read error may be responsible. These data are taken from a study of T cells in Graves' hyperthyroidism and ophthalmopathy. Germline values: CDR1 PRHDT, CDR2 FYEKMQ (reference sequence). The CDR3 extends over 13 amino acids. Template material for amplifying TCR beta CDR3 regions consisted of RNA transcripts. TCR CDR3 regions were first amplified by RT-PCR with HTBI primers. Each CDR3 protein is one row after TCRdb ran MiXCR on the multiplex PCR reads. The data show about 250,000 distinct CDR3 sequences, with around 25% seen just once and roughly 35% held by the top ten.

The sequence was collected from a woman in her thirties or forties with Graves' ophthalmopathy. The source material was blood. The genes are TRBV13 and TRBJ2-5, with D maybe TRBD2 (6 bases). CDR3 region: CARSSRLGETQYF. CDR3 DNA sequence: TGTGCCAGGAGCTCAAGACTAGGGGAGACTCAGTACTTC.